These 20 T cell receptor beta chains originate from one sample sequenced in a study of CD8 T cells in ankylosing spondylitis. Overall study results and limits: A TCR beta motif of several highly homologous variants appeared characteristic of ankylosing spondylitis blood.

The antigens these receptors bind are not known. TCRdb reanalysed the 5' RACE reads using MiXCR and keeps one entry per CDR3 protein. The sample carries a few hundred thousand distinct CDR3 sequences, around 22% recorded once. The source material was blood, either unsorted or a sorted T cell fraction (not recorded which). The receptors originated from a male donor with ankylosing spondylitis.

The genes are TRBV12-3 or TRBV12-4 and TRBJ1-5; D possibly corresponds to TRBD1 (6 bases). The V and J ends lost 7 bases and 6 bases respectively, with 13 bases between them. The CDR3 covers 13 residues. The CDR3 DNA follows: TGTGCCAGCATTAAACAGGGTGCTCAGCCCCAGCATTTT. Translating it yields CASIKQGAQPQHF.

This chain connects TRBV20-1 to TRBJ2-7; possible D gene TRBD2, 5 bases. There are 17 residues in the CDR3. V gave up 0 bases and J gave up 5 bases, with 23 bases separating them. The germline V gene encodes CDR1 DFQATT and CDR2 SNEGSKA (reference sequence). Written as DNA, the CDR3 is TGCAGTGCTAGAGACCCTAAGATCGGATGGGAGTCCCACGAGCAGTACTTC. Translated, it gives CSARDPKIGWESHEQYF.

This clonotype occurred many times. This chain connects TRBV4-3 to TRBJ1-5; the D is unclear. CDR3 length: 13 residues. The germline V gene has CDR1 LGHNA and CDR2 YSLEER. The ends were cut back, 0 bases at V and 3 bases at J, with 3 bases in the middle. The CDR3: CASSQDNNQPQHF. The CDR3 nucleotides read TGCGCCAGCAGCCAAGATAACAATCAGCCCCAGCATTTT.

This clonotype was counted only a few times. This chain joins TRBV20-1 and TRBJ2-1; D not resolved. The germline CDR1 and CDR2 sequences are DFQATT and SNEGSKA (reference sequence). Trimming stripped 4 bases from V and 9 bases from J, with 13 bases between. CDR3 size: 12 residues. The DNA of the CDR3 is TGCAGTGCTATCTATAGTCGGCGTGAGCAGTTCTTC. Protein product: CSAIYSRREQFF.

The V call is TRBV5-1, the J call TRBJ1-2, with D unclear. V lost 4 bases and J lost 7, with 17 bases in between. The CDR3 runs to 14 residues. The germline V gene has CDR1 SGHRS and CDR2 YFSETQ. CDR3 protein: CASSVLASEGGYTF. Written as DNA, the CDR3 is TGCGCCAGCAGCGTCCTTGCCTCAGAGGGTGGCTACACCTTC.

The chain couples TRBV28 to TRBJ2-1, with D possibly being TRBD2 (5 bases). CDR1 and CDR2 (germline): MDHEN, SYDVKM. The CDR3 sequence is 14 residues long. The V end was cut by 6 bases, the J end by 8 bases, with 17 bases between. This CDR3 is CASRDQASFYEQFF. As DNA, the CDR3 is TGTGCCAGCAGGGATCAGGCTAGCTTCTATGAGCAGTTCTTC.

The V call is TRBV29-1, the J call TRBJ2-7; perhaps TRBD2 as D (6 bases). Germline-derived CDR1 and CDR2 are SQVTM and ANQGSEA. V shed 5 bases and J shed 5 bases, with 13 bases lying between them. The CDR3 loop spans 12 amino acids. The CDR3 loop is CSVYGGNDEQYF. The CDR3 region has the DNA TGCAGCGTTTATGGAGGGAACGACGAGCAGTACTTC.

The chain uses TRBV7-2 and TRBJ2-1, with a weak D call TRBD2 (6 bases). Trimming left V 1 base short and J 12 bases short, with 13 bases between. The CDR3 sequence is 13 residues long. Germline assignment: CDR1 SGHTA and CDR2 FQGNSA. The CDR3 sequence is CASSLDPGVWQFF. The CDR3 region has the DNA TGTGCCAGCAGCTTAGATCCGGGGGTTTGGCAGTTCTTC.

This clonotype was seen many times. V usage is TRBV6-5 and J usage is TRBJ1-5; weak D call: TRBD1 (5 bases). The CDR3 consists of 13 residues. Germline values: CDR1 MNHEY, CDR2 SVGAGI. Trimming pared 6 bases from V and 2 bases from J, leaving 8 bases between. For the CDR3, the DNA is TGTGCCAGCAGCTGGGACCGCAATCAGCCCCAGCATTTT. Translation gives CASSWDRNQPQHF.

The chain has TRBV2 and TRBJ2-2; D gene uncertain. This CDR3 region has 13 residues. Germline V lookup: CDR1 SNHLY, CDR2 FYNNEI. Between the trimmed V and J ends, which lost 1 base and 9 bases, there was a span of 9 bases. CDR3 protein: CASSEGTYRELFF. CDR3 coding DNA: TGTGCCAGCAGTGAAGGGACCTATCGGGAGCTGTTTTTT.

V and J are TRBV9 and TRBJ2-3; D is tentatively TRBD1 or TRBD2 (5 bases each). The CDR3 totals 15 residues. CDR1 is SGDLS, CDR2 YYNGEE, per germline. With 4 bases removed from V and 3 bases from J, the gap between germline ends came to 15 bases. CDR3: CASSPGTEVTDTQYF. The DNA for the CDR3 is TGTGCCAGCAGCCCAGGGACGGAAGTTACAGATACGCAGTATTTT.

This chain links TRBV5-1 with TRBJ2-1; TRBD2 matches 9 bases. Germline trimming cut 4 bases from V and 8 bases from J; bases unmatched to any gene: 10. CDR3 length: 15 residues. From germline, CDR1 is SGHRS and CDR2 YFSETQ. CDR3 in DNA: TGCGCCAGCAGCATTCTAGCGGGAACTTCGGATGAGCAGTTCTTC. Protein: CASSILAGTSDEQFF.

The sample holds a few counts of this clonotype. The genes are TRBV9 and TRBJ2-3, with 10 positions matching TRBD2. From germline, CDR1 is SGDLS and CDR2 YYNGEE. This CDR3 is 16 amino acids long. The V gene end was trimmed by 0 bases and the J gene end by 1 base; junction bases not matched to a gene: 2. The CDR3 sequence: CASSVDGTSGTDTQYF. The CDR3 region has the DNA TGTGCCAGCAGCGTAGACGGGACTAGCGGCACAGATACGCAGTATTTT.

The rearrangement joins TRBV11-1 to TRBJ2-7; 7 bases are a match to TRBD1. CDR1 is SGHAT, CDR2 FQDESV, per germline (reference sequence). This CDR3 region has 14 residues. The V segment lost 4 bases and the J segment 3 bases; nucleotides outside the gene matches: 6. This chain's CDR3 is CASSSGQLYYEQYF. CDR3 nucleotides: TGTGCCAGCAGCTCGGGACAGCTATACTACGAGCAGTACTTC.

The rearrangement links TRBV6-2 or TRBV6-3 to TRBJ2-3; unclear D gene. Deletions cut 2 bases from V and 0 bases from J, with 15 bases between. Germline V gives CDR1 MNHEY, CDR2 SVGEGT. The CDR3 spans 17 residues. The CDR3 DNA is TGTGCCAGCAGTTACCTCTCCGGATTCACTAGCACAGATACGCAGTATTTT. It is translated as CASSYLSGFTSTDTQYF.

This clonotype has a handful of counts. The chain couples TRBV5-1 to TRBJ2-3; 7 bases match TRBD1. CDR3 size: 15 residues. Germline V CDR1 and CDR2: SGHRS, YFSETQ. Unmatched junction bases numbered 3, after V lost 0 bases and J lost 2 bases. For the CDR3, the DNA is TGCGCCAGCAGCTTGGAGGACAGGTTCACAGATACGCAGTATTTT. Translated, it gives CASSLEDRFTDTQYF.

This clonotype was recorded a few times. The chain uses TRBV5-1 and TRBJ2-1; 9 positions match TRBD1. The CDR3 is made up of 16 amino acids. The germline gives CDR1 SGHRS, CDR2 YFSETQ. The junction had 8 bases not matched to a gene; V was cut back by 4 bases and J by 3 bases. CDR3 in amino acids: CASSLTDRGFYNEQFF. The CDR3 coding sequence is TGCGCCAGCAGCCTTACGGACAGGGGCTTCTACAATGAGCAGTTCTTC. Together with reference TRBV5-1 and TRBJ2-1, the CDR3 gives the full variable domain: KAGVTQTPRYLIKTRGQQVTLSCSPISGHRSVSWYQQTPGQGLQFLFEYFSETQRNKGNFPGRFSGRQFSNSRSEMNVSTLELGDSALYLCASSLTDRGFYNEQFFGPGTRLTVL.

This clonotype was found a few times. The chain links TRBV4-2 to TRBJ2-1, with 13 nucleotides matching TRBD2. Germline CDR1 and CDR2: LGHNA and YNFKEQ. Germline trimming cut 3 bases from V and 3 bases from J; bases unmatched to any gene: 2. The CDR3 loop spans 16 amino acids. CDR3 DNA sequence: TGTGCCAGCAGCCAGACTAGCGGGAGGAACTACAATGAGCAGTTCTTC. Translation gives CASSQTSGRNYNEQFF.

This clonotype was seen a few times. The V and J genes are TRBV29-1 and TRBJ2-7, with D uncertain. Trimming removed 2 bases from V and 2 bases from J, with 19 bases in between. The germline gives CDR1 SQVTM, CDR2 ANQGSEA. This CDR3 contains 16 residues. The CDR3 sequence: CSVESARFLGTYEQYF. DNA for the CDR3: TGCAGCGTTGAATCAGCCCGGTTTCTAGGTACCTACGAGCAGTACTTC.

The rearrangement uses TRBV6-1 and TRBJ2-7; 7 positions agree with TRBD1. The CDR3 runs 14 residues. The ends lost 6 bases at V and 2 bases at J; junction bases unmatched: 7. The V gene's germline CDR1 is MNHNS and CDR2 SASEGT. The CDR3 reads CASRLGQLAYEQYF. The CDR3, as DNA: TGTGCCAGCAGGCTGGGACAGCTAGCCTACGAGCAGTACTTC.